This T cell receptor (beta chain) was identified in a study of beta chain features in type 1 diabetes. General study findings and limits: TCRB CDR3s from Type 1 diabetes patients were moderately but significantly shorter in all four CD4+ subsets.

With respect to this clone: Antigen specificity is unknown.

V shed 6 bases and J shed 0 bases, with 14 bases lying between them. The CDR3 length is 14 residues. Germline V CDR1 and CDR2: SQVTM, ANQGSEA. cDNA synthesis used the whole RNA isolate, giving expressed TCRB sequences. Measured with immunoSEQ multiplex PCR; TCRdb has only the in-frame clones, and not every one. In the table there are a few hundred thousand clones, more than 13% of which are singletons. The gene calls are TRBV29-1 and TRBJ1-1; D call uncertain. The sample comprised naive CD4+ T cells from blood. The sequence was collected from a man aged 25-45 years with type 1 diabetes. CDR3 region: CSVGVPSVNTEAFF. CDR3 DNA sequence: TGCAGCGTCGGAGTTCCCTCTGTGAACACTGAAGCTTTCTTT.